This TCR beta chain was sequenced for a study of post-analysis software for immune sequencing data (dated by TCRdb to the mid-2010s). General notes on the study: The recorded disease courses included relapsing-remitting, secondary progressive and progressive-relapsing multiple sclerosis, and some patients had no subtype annotation. Patient repertoires were compared against ten to eleven previously published healthy control repertoires from donors aged roughly 6 to 26 years. A subset of samples was prepared in parallel using single-end sample barcoding, then pooled and co-amplified after Illumina adapter ligation. What the authors observed across the whole study: Significantly higher frequencies in patients than in controls were found for roughly 5 TRBV segments, including TRBV5-6, TRBV5-1 and TRBV20-1. Significantly lower normalized Chao1 diversity was found in multiple sclerosis patients than in controls, suggesting substantial peripheral T-cell clonal expansion. When samples were clustered directly using the F measure, samples prepared in the same batch co-clustered strongly, which prompted a batch-effect correction. The control group was slightly older than the multiple sclerosis patient group.

Library creation used PCR. The data were produced on an Illumina HiSeq 2500. Unique molecular identifiers were incorporated into TCR beta cDNA libraries to reduce PCR and sequencing biases. About 500,000 cDNA molecules were obtained for every 1 to 10 million input T cells, so each molecule roughly corresponded to one T cell. The patient libraries were prepared and sequenced with the same protocol used for the earlier healthy control dataset. Samples belonging to the same batch were prepared together, multiplexed and sequenced on a shared HiSeq lane. The paper's data handling went like this. Raw barcoded reads were processed with MIGEC, discarding single-read molecular identifier groups before consensus assembly and CDR3 extraction. VDJtools was used for post-analysis of the clonotype tables, and diversity was normalized by down-sampling every dataset to the size of the smallest sample. Repertoire overlap clustering matched CDR3 amino acid but not nucleotide sequences to correct batch-related cross-sample contamination. TCRdb reanalyzed the raw reads on its own, using fastp at Q25 for trimming and MiXCR for clone calling, and kept in-frame beta chains. Under each unique CDR3 protein, matching rows form one entry showing the most common genes and DNA. TCRdb assigned the V and J calls; the authors' analysis was not used. The sample table lists 400,000 to 500,000 distinct CDR3 sequences, roughly 40% of them with a count of one. Clones ranked in the top ten supply under 9% of the sample.

Measured from the cysteine to the phenylalanine, the CDR3 is 16 residues long. Of the read, only the CDR3 DNA is kept; its 48 bases are in frame from base 1. The germline V gene supplies CDR1 MDHEN and CDR2 SYDVKM. Trimming costs V 3 bases and J 2 bases, and their ends lie 14 bases apart. Note on this clonotype: Its antigen is still unknown. Base qualities are not recorded, but no much larger clone differs from it by a single base.

To demonstrate the VDJtools post-analysis software, TCR beta repertoires were profiled from the peripheral blood of about 13 young patients with multiple sclerosis. The patients with multiple sclerosis were children and adolescents between 6 and 15 years of age. Sequencing was done on a sample of blood. This sequence originates from a girl aged 2 to 9 with multiple sclerosis. In this chain, TRBV28 is recombined with TRBJ1-5, with a weak D call of TRBD1 (6 bases match). The CDR3 region has the sequence CASSLGGRGGNQPQHF. DNA sequence: TGTGCCAGCAGTTTGGGGGGGCGCGGTGGCAATCAGCCCCAGCATTTT.